A selection of T cell receptor beta chains follows, all from one sample in a study of T cell responses to AZD1222 COVID-19 vaccine. Some clones are missing from TCRdb's copy, which holds only in-frame ones; the method was immunoSEQ multiplex PCR. The repertoire holds about 54,000 clones, with around 84% as singletons. The input for sequencing was peripheral blood, taken on day 0 of AZD1222 vaccination. The source is an adult in good health. CDR3s leave out the opening cysteine and the closing phenylalanine or tryptophan.

J gene	V gene	CDR3 protein
TRBJ1-2	TRBV6-5	ASSTVGDGYT
TRBJ1-1	TRBV5-1	ASSLATTGITEAF
TRBJ1-5	TRBV19	ASSTHRVSNQPQH
TRBJ1-5	TRBV4-1	ASSQLGGTTDQPQH
TRBJ1-5	TRBV7-8	ASSLSVSQASYSNQPQH
TRBJ2-7	TRBV4-2	ASSQDYDSSYEQY
TRBJ2-1	TRBV19	ASSRGGNEQF
TRBJ1-2	TRBV7-9	ASSLDIYGYT
TRBJ2-1	TRBV27	ASSLSMETPFDSGEYNEQF
TRBJ1-6	TRBV6-5	ASSPRGGGNSPLH
TRBJ2-1	TRBV7-9	ASSFMGTNRNNEQF
TRBJ1-6	TRBV12-3/TRBV12-4	ASSFAGGPPLH
TRBJ1-4	TRBV4-3	ASSQEFREKLF
TRBJ2-3	TRBV3-1/TRBV3-2	ASSQDTAGSTDTQY
TRBJ1-1	TRBV19	ASSRSQREAF
TRBJ2-7	TRBV19	ASSLRNRGDEQY
TRBJ1-1	TRBV7-2	ASSSNSIGEAF
TRBJ2-1	TRBV5-1	ASSSRLAGGQVANEQF
TRBJ1-5	TRBV6-5	ASKIRIYSNQPQH
TRBJ1-6	TRBV30	AWSSGLDSPLH
TRBJ2-5	TRBV13	ASSLLAGGQKTQY
TRBJ2-7	TRBV18	ASSPLGTGIYEQY
TRBJ1-6	TRBV3-1/TRBV3-2	ASSQAIPANSPLH
TRBJ1-2	TRBV4-1	ASSQDFGRINYGYT
TRBJ2-1	TRBV27	ASSRPGQGFNEQF
TRBJ1-1	TRBV4-3	ASSADHGGTEAF
TRBJ1-6	TRBV7-8	ASSLVGGVNSPLH
TRBJ2-1	TRBV12-5	ASGLHSGPSYNEQF
TRBJ2-5	TRBV18	ASSPTRTEGTQY
TRBJ1-2	TRBV5-1	ASSWTDGPYGYT
TRBJ1-5	TRBV6-5	ASNAGTQNDQPQH
TRBJ2-6	TRBV27	ASSFILGSGANVLT
TRBJ2-5	TRBV7-2	ASSAQTGITQETQY
TRBJ1-6	TRBV6-5	ASSFHHNNSPLH
TRBJ1-2	TRBV7-8	ASSFFQNYGYT
TRBJ1-1	TRBV5-8	ASSPWTEAF
TRBJ1-5	TRBV3-1/TRBV3-2	ASSPSPVGVYSNQPQH
TRBJ2-7	TRBV7-9	ASSPGTSGRDYEQY
TRBJ1-5	TRBV7-2	ASSSGQGSNQPQH
TRBJ2-7	TRBV2	ASKFAGQATYEQY
TRBJ1-1	TRBV28	AIVSRSGTGTEAF
TRBJ1-2	TRBV6-1	ASSDGWNYGYT
TRBJ1-2	TRBV28	ASSSGTVYGYT
TRBJ1-1	TRBV21-1	AFQGTNLNTEAF
TRBJ2-2	TRBV3-1/TRBV3-2	ASSRVGQLNTGELF
TRBJ2-6	TRBV5-1	ASSLGGTGANVLT
TRBJ2-2	TRBV30	AWTGQILAGELF
TRBJ2-5	TRBV7-8	ASSFGGDLETQY
TRBJ1-4	TRBV2	ASRPRQANQEKLF
TRBJ1-5	TRBV5-5	ASSYTRDSSGNQPQH